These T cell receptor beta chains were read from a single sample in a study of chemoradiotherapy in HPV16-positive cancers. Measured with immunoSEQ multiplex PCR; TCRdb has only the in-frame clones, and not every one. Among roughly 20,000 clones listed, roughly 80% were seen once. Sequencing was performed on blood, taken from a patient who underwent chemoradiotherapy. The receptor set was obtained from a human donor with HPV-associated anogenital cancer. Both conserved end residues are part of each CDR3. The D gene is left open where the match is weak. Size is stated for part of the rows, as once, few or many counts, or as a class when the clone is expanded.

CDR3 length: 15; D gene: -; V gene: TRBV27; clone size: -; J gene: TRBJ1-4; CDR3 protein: CASSLGFYTNEKLFF; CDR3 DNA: TGTGCCAGCAGTTTAGGATTTTACACTAATGAAAAACTGTTTTTT
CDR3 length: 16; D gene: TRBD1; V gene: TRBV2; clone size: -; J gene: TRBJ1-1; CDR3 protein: CASNTQGALMNTEAFF; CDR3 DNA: TGTGCCAGCAATACGCAGGGGGCCTTAATGAACACTGAAGCTTTCTTT
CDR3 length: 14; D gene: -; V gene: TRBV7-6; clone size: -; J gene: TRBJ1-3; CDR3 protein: CASSLRTTGNTIYF; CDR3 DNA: TGTGCCAGCAGCTTACGAACAACCGGAAACACCATATATTTT
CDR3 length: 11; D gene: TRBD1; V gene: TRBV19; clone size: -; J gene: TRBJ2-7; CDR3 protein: CASSRDREQYF; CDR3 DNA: TGTGCCAGTAGTAGGGACAGGGAGCAGTACTTC
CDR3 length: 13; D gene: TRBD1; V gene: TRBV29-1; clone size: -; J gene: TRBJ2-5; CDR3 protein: CSVEENRGETQYF; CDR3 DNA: TGCAGCGTTGAAGAGAACAGGGGTGAGACCCAGTACTTC
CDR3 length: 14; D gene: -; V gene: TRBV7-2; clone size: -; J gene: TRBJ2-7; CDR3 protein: CASAREGGAYEQYF; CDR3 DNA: TGTGCCAGCGCCAGGGAAGGGGGAGCCTACGAGCAGTACTTC
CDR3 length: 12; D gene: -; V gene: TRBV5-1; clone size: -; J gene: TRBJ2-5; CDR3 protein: CASSLYQETQYF; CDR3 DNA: TGCGCCAGCAGTTTGTACCAAGAGACCCAGTACTTC
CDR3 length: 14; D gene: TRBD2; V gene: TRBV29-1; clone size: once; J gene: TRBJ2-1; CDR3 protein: CSDHPSGGPSMQFF; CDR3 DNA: TGCAGCGACCATCCAAGCGGGGGGCCATCTATGCAGTTCTTC
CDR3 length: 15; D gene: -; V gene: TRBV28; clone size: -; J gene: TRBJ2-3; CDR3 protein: CASSLRGAGTDTQYF; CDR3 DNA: TGTGCCAGCAGTTTAAGGGGGGCCGGCACAGATACGCAGTATTTT
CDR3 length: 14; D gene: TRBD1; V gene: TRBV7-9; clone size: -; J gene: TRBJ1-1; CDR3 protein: CASSFFDRAAEAFF; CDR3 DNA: TGTGCCAGCAGCTTCTTCGACAGGGCCGCTGAAGCTTTCTTT
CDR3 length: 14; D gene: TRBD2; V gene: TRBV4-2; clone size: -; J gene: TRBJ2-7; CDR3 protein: CASSPAGGAYEQYF; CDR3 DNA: TGTGCCAGCAGCCCGGCGGGGGGAGCCTACGAGCAGTACTTC
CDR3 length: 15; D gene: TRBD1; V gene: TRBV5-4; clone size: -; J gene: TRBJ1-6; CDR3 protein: CASSLEGQGRSPLHF; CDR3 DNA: TGTGCCAGCAGCCTGGAGGGACAGGGACGCTCACCCCTCCACTTT
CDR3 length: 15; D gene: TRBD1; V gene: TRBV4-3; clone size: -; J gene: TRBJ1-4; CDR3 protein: CASSRTGTGGEKLFF; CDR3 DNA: TGCGCCAGCAGCCGCACCGGGACAGGTGGAGAAAAACTGTTTTTT
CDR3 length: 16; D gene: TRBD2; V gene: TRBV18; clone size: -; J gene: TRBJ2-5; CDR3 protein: CASSPPREGGRETQYF; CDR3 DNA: TGTGCCAGCTCACCACCGAGGGAGGGAGGCCGAGAGACCCAGTACTTC
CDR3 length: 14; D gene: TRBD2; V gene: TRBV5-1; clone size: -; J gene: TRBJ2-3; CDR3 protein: CASSGGGATDTQYF; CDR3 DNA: TGCGCCAGCAGCGGCGGGGGGGCCACAGATACGCAGTATTTT
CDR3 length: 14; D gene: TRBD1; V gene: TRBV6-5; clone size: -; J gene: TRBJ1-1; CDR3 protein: CASNQGARGTEAFF; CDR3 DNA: TGTGCCAGCAATCAGGGGGCGCGAGGAACTGAAGCTTTCTTT
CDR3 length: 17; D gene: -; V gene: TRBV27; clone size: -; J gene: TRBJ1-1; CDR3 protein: CASSLTIRVVGNTEAFF; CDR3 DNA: TGTGCCAGCAGTTTAACGATCCGAGTGGTGGGGAACACTGAAGCTTTCTTT
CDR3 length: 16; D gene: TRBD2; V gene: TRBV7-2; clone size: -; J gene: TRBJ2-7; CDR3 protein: CASSLGLAGVSYEQYF; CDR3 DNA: TGTGCCAGCAGCTTAGGACTAGCGGGGGTCTCCTACGAGCAGTACTTC
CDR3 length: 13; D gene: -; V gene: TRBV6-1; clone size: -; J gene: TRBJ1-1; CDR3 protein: CASSPERGTEAFF; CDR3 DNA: TGTGCCAGCAGTCCGGAAAGGGGGACTGAAGCTTTCTTT
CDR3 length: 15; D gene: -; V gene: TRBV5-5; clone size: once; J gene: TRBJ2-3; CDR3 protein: CASSASEFWTDTQYF; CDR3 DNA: TGTGCCAGCAGCGCGTCGGAGTTTTGGACAGATACGCAGTATTTT
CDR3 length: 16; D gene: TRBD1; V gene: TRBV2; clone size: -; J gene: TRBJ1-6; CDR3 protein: CASSVRTGNYNSPLHF; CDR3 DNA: TGTGCCAGCAGTGTTAGGACAGGAAACTATAATTCACCCCTCCACTTT
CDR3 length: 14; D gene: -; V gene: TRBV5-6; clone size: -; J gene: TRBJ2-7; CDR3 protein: CASRLMGGGEKQYF; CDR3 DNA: TGTGCCAGCAGACTGATGGGTGGGGGCGAAAAGCAGTACTTC
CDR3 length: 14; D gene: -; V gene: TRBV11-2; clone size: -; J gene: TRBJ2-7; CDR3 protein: CASSLDVSSYEQYF; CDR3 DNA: TGTGCCAGCAGCTTAGATGTCAGCTCCTACGAGCAGTACTTC
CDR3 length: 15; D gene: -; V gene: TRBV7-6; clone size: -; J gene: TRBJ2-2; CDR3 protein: CASSSAQGRAGELFF; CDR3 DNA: TGTGCCAGCAGCTCTGCACAGGGGAGGGCCGGGGAGCTGTTTTTT
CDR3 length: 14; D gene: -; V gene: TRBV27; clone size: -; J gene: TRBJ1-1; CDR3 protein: CASSLFPTTPVAFF; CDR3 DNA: TGTGCCAGCAGTTTATTCCCGACAACCCCGGTGGCTTTCTTT
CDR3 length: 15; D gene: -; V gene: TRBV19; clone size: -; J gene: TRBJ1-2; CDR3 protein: CASRREGRASYGYTF; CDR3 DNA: TGTGCCAGCCGGAGGGAGGGGCGGGCAAGCTATGGCTACACCTTC
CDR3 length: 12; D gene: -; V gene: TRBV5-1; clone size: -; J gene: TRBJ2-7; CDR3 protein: CASSRDSYEQYF; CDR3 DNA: TGCGCCAGCAGCCGCGACAGCTACGAGCAGTACTTC
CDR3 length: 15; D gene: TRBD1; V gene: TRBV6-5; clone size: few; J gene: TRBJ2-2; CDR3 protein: CASKRGTGETGELFF; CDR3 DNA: TGTGCCAGCAAGCGGGGGACAGGGGAAACCGGGGAGCTGTTTTTT
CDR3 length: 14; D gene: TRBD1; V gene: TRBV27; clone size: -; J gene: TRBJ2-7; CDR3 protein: CASSPGDRGSEQYF; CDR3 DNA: TGTGCCAGCAGTCCCGGGGACAGGGGATCCGAGCAGTACTTC
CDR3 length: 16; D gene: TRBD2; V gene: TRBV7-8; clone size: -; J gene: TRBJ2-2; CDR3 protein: CASSSRTSGLTGELFF; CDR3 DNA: TGTGCCAGCAGCTCTAGGACTAGCGGGCTCACCGGGGAGCTGTTTTTT
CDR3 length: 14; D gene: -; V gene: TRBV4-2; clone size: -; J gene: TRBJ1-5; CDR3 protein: CASSQEPDNQPQHF; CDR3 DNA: TGTGCCAGCAGCCAAGAGCCGGACAATCAGCCCCAGCATTTT
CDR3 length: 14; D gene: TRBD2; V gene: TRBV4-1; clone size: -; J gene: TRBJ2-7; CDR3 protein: CASSQGGGDYEQYF; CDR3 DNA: TGCGCCAGCAGCCAAGGCGGGGGGGATTACGAGCAGTACTTC
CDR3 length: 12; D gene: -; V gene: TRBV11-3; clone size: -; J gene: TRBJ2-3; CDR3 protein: CASRGRSDTQYF; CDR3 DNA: TGTGCCAGCAGAGGGAGGTCAGATACGCAGTATTTT